Following are 30 T cell receptor beta chains from one sample sequenced in a study of cytomegalovirus exposure and HLA in healthy donors. In the PCR, 60 Vbeta and 13 Jbeta primers were used. Repertoires were generated with immunoSEQ multiplex PCR, while TCRdb's copy carries only in-frame clones and drops some. Its listing shows some 30,000 clones. Specimen: PBMCs. These receptor sequences come from a female donor in good health and CMV-seronegative.

CDR3 sequence (DNA): TGCGCCAGCTCGGGACAAGAGAACACTGAAGCTTTCTTT. The encoded protein is CASSGQENTEAFF. V and J are TRBV10-1 and TRBJ1-1; TRBD1 might be the D (6 bases). The CDR3 covers 13 residues. The ends were cut back, 8 bases at V and 1 base at J, with 11 bases in the middle. From germline, CDR1 is WNHNN and CDR2 SYGVQD (reference sequence).

The chain is built from TRBV5-1 and TRBJ2-5; D unresolved. The DNA matches TRBJ2-7 better at its end, which makes the J call doubtful. The CDR3 contains 12 residues. Germline V gene sequence: CDR1 SGHRS, CDR2 YFSETQ. CDR3 nucleotide sequence: TGCGCCAGCAGCTTGGGTAGATACGAGCAGTACTTC. Protein product: CASSLGRYEQYF.

As to this clone: Additional DNA sequences in this sample encode the identical CDR3. V and J are TRBV5-1 and TRBJ2-3, with a weak D call TRBD2 (6 bases). The CDR3 sequence is 14 residues long. Germline CDR1 and CDR2: SGHRS and YFSETQ. V lost 4 bases to trimming and J lost 0 bases, with 9 bases between them. The CDR3 DNA follows: TGCGCCAGCAGCCCCGGGACTAGCACAGATACGCAGTATTTT. This gives the protein CASSPGTSTDTQYF.

V is TRBV9 and J is TRBJ2-5; TRBD2 aligns across 9 bases. This CDR3 contains 17 residues. Unmatched junction bases numbered 11, after V lost 0 bases and J lost 5 bases. The germline V gene encodes CDR1 SGDLS and CDR2 YYNGEE. CDR3 nucleotide sequence: TGTGCCAGCAGCGTAGCCCCACGGGCGGGGGGGCGCGAGACCCAGTACTTC. It translates to CASSVAPRAGGRETQYF.

The rearrangement joins TRBV18 to TRBJ2-1; 7 nucleotides align to TRBD1. The V segment lost 3 bases and the J segment 0 bases; nucleotides outside the gene matches: 8. CDR1 KGHSH and CDR2 LQKENI come from the germline V gene. CDR3 size: 17 residues. CDR3 residues: CASSPYKGAGSYNEQFF. The CDR3 DNA reads as TGTGCCAGCTCACCTTATAAGGGGGCGGGCTCCTACAATGAGCAGTTCTTC.

V gene TRBV5-4 combines with J gene TRBJ2-7; D not resolved. CDR1 and CDR2 (germline): SGHNT, YYREEE (reference sequence). The CDR3 extends over 19 amino acids. Deletions cut 0 bases from V and 5 bases from J, with 27 bases between. CDR3 protein: CASSLASYSKILRGDEQYF. CDR3 bases: TGTGCCAGCAGCTTGGCCTCTTACTCCAAGATACTTCGAGGTGACGAGCAGTACTTC.

The chain carries TRBV7-9 and TRBJ2-5; possible D gene TRBD1, 6 bases. Trimming removed 5 bases at V and 3 bases at J, with 16 bases between. Germline V gene lookup returns CDR1 SEHNR and CDR2 FQNEAQ (reference sequence). The CDR3 spans 15 residues. CDR3 residues: CASSLNRDIEETQYF. In nucleotides, the CDR3 is TGTGCCAGCAGCCTTAACCGGGACATCGAAGAGACCCAGTACTTC. Full variable domain (outside the CDR3, taken from reference TRBV7-9 and TRBJ2-5): DTGVSQNPRHKITKRGQNVTFRCDPISEHNRLYWYRQTLGQGPEFLTYFQNEAQLEKSRLLSDRFSAERPKGSFSTLEIQRTEQGDSAMYLCASSLNRDIEETQYFGPGTRLLVL.

This chain links TRBV6-1 with TRBJ2-1, with 7 bases fitting TRBD2. The V and J ends lost 7 bases and 7 bases, in that order; junction bases with no gene match: 10. The CDR3 spans 14 residues. The germline V gene has CDR1 MNHNS and CDR2 SASEGT. For the CDR3, the DNA is TGTGCCAGCACCCGAACGGGGGGTCGGAATGAGCAGTTCTTC. Residues: CASTRTGGRNEQFF.

This rearrangement joins TRBV4-1 to TRBJ1-4; TRBD1 agrees at 7 bases. The CDR3 is made up of 17 amino acids. Germline values: CDR1 MGHRA, CDR2 YSYEKL. Trimming took 4 bases from V and 4 from J; bases not matched to a gene: 12. CDR3 nucleotides: TGCGCCAGCAGCCCGTTACCACTCAGGGGGAATAATGAAAAACTGTTTTTT. Its translation is CASSPLPLRGNNEKLFF.

The chain combines TRBV11-2 with TRBJ1-4, with 9 positions matching TRBD1. CDR3 size: 15 residues. J gave up 7 bases and V 5 bases, and 8 bases lay outside the gene matches. The germline gives CDR1 SGHAT, CDR2 FQNNGV. The CDR3 nucleotides are TGTGCCAGCAGCCCAACAGGGGGCGCAGGTGAAAAACTGTTTTTT. Amino acid sequence: CASSPTGGAGEKLFF.

The gene calls are TRBV6-1 and TRBJ1-1; 8 bases agree with TRBD1. CDR3 size: 14 residues. Unmatched junction bases numbered 6, after V lost 6 bases and J lost 3 bases. CDR1 is MNHNS, CDR2 SASEGT, per germline. The CDR3 sequence: CASRSGGWDTEAFF. DNA for the CDR3: TGTGCCAGCAGATCAGGGGGCTGGGACACTGAAGCTTTCTTT.

This chain links TRBV9 with TRBJ1-2; maybe TRBD1 (6 bases). The V end lost 3 bases, the J end lost 6 bases, and 15 bases lay between the germline ends. Germline-derived CDR1 and CDR2 are SGDLS and YYNGEE. The CDR3 covers 14 residues. The CDR3 bases are TGTGCCAGCAGCGGGGAACAGGGCAGAGATGGCTACACCTTC. This encodes CASSGEQGRDGYTF.

The chain combines TRBV19 with TRBJ2-7; no firm D call. CDR3 length: 11 amino acids. Germline CDR1 and CDR2: LNHDA and SQIVND (reference sequence). V was trimmed by 6 bases and J by 0 bases, leaving 3 bases between them. The CDR3 loop is CASRSSYEQYF. The CDR3 DNA reads TGTGCCAGTAGGAGCTCCTACGAGCAGTACTTC.

V gene TRBV9 combines with J gene TRBJ1-1; D unresolved. The CDR3 runs 12 residues. The V gene's germline CDR1 is SGDLS and CDR2 YYNGEE. V gave up 4 bases and J gave up 0 bases, with 4 bases separating them. Written as DNA, the CDR3 is TGTGCCAGCAGCCCAATGAACACTGAAGCTTTCTTT. Encoded protein: CASSPMNTEAFF.

The chain is built from TRBV19 and TRBJ2-5, with a possible D match to TRBD1 (5 bases). The germline V gene encodes CDR1 LNHDA and CDR2 SQIVND (reference sequence). This CDR3 comprises 15 residues. The ends were cut back, 1 base at V and 5 bases at J, with 14 bases in the middle. CDR3 protein: CASSIGQLARETQYF. CDR3 nucleotide sequence: TGTGCCAGTAGTATAGGACAGCTCGCTCGGGAGACCCAGTACTTC.

The V call is TRBV4-1, the J call TRBJ2-5; 13 bases fit TRBD2. The end of the DNA aligns better with TRBJ2-7, so the J call may be wrong. CDR1 and CDR2 (germline): MGHRA, YSYEKL. This CDR3 region has 17 residues. In nucleotides, the CDR3 is TGCGCCAGCAGCCGTGGACTAGCGGGGGCAAGCTCCTACGAGCAGTACTTC. Protein product: CASSRGLAGASSYEQYF.

The chain couples TRBV19 to TRBJ1-2, with 11 bases lining up with TRBD1. Germline V gene data show CDR1 as LNHDA and CDR2 as SQIVND (reference sequence). V shed 7 bases and J 8 bases; nucleotides not matched to a gene: 15. The CDR3 is made up of 16 amino acids. The CDR3 sequence: CASTADRGRRSGGYTF. The CDR3 nucleotides read TGTGCCAGTACCGCGGACAGGGGGCGTCGTTCGGGGGGCTACACCTTC.

The chain couples TRBV6-4 to TRBJ2-2; tentatively, D is TRBD2 (5 bases). The CDR3 runs 12 residues. Germline CDR1 reads MRHNA; CDR2 reads SNTAGT. Deletions cut 6 bases from V and 7 bases from J, with 9 bases between. CDR3: CASSGGVGELFF. CDR3 nucleotides: TGTGCCAGCAGCGGAGGCGTCGGGGAGCTGTTTTTT.

The chain recombines TRBV5-4 with TRBJ2-3, with D perhaps matching TRBD2 (5 bases). Germline V gives CDR1 SGHNT, CDR2 YYREEE (reference sequence). CDR3 size: 15 residues. This CDR3 reads CAVKYVTGRRDTQYF. The CDR3 nucleotides read TGTGCAGTAAAGTACGTAACTGGGAGAAGAGATACGCAGTATTTT.

This sequence joins TRBV13 and TRBJ2-1, with a tentative D call TRBD2 (6 bases). CDR1 is PRHDT, CDR2 FYEKMQ, per germline (reference sequence). The V gene lost 4 bases and the J gene lost 0 bases, with 13 bases spanning the gap. The CDR3 has 16 amino acids. This CDR3 reads CASSSFGGPSYNEQFF. CDR3 DNA sequence: TGTGCCAGCAGCTCCTTCGGGGGTCCCTCCTACAATGAGCAGTTCTTC.

Here the CDR3 DNA reads TGTGCCAGCAGCGTAACAGCGGGGAACACCGGGGAGCTGTTTTTT. As protein: CASSVTAGNTGELFF. This chain links TRBV9 with TRBJ2-2, with D possibly matching TRBD2 (6 bases). Trimming removed 1 base at V and 1 base at J, with 8 bases between. The germline gives CDR1 SGDLS, CDR2 YYNGEE. CDR3 length equals 15 residues.

The rearrangement uses TRBV4-3 and TRBJ1-5; D gene ambiguous. The CDR3 runs 15 residues. Germline CDR1 is LGHNA and CDR2 is YSLEER. The V and J ends lost 1 base and 3 bases respectively, with 10 bases between them. CDR3 sequence (DNA): TGCGCCAGCAGCCAAGGTTACAGATCCAATCAGCCCCAGCATTTT. This codes for CASSQGYRSNQPQHF.

This chain uses TRBV4-2 with TRBJ2-1; TRBD2 matches at 8 bases. V shed 0 bases, J shed 9 bases, and the junction held 13 bases outside the gene matches. The germline CDR1 and CDR2 sequences are LGHNA and YNFKEQ. The CDR3 is 17 amino acids. In DNA form, the CDR3 reads TGTGCCAGCAGCCAAGATTGGGAAGCGGGGGATGTTGGTGAGCAGTTCTTC. It specifies CASSQDWEAGDVGEQFF.

The chain joins TRBV19 to TRBJ1-4; D uncertain. CDR3 size: 14 residues. Between the trimmed V and J ends, which lost 2 bases and 4 bases, there was a span of 8 bases. Germline V gene lookup returns CDR1 LNHDA and CDR2 SQIVND (reference sequence). The CDR3 sequence: CASSIYQDNEKLFF. In nucleotides, the CDR3 is TGTGCCAGTAGTATATATCAGGATAATGAAAAACTGTTTTTT.

This sequence joins TRBV19 and TRBJ1-5, with TRBD1 matching over 9 bases. CDR3 length equals 15 residues. The germline gives CDR1 LNHDA, CDR2 SQIVND (reference sequence). Trimming at V came to 5 bases and at J to 4 bases, leaving 6 bases not matched to a gene. The CDR3 spells CASSPDRGLNQPQHF. The CDR3 region has the DNA TGTGCCAGTAGTCCGGACAGGGGCCTTAATCAGCCCCAGCATTTT.

This chain connects TRBV5-6 to TRBJ2-7; a weak D match, TRBD1 (6 bases). In germline, CDR1 is SGHDT, CDR2 YYEEEE. The V gene lost 3 bases and the J gene lost 3 bases, with 10 bases spanning the gap. The CDR3 is 13 residues long. CDR3: CASSYGTNYEQYF. CDR3 DNA sequence: TGTGCCAGCAGCTACGGGACAAACTACGAGCAGTACTTC.

J is TRBJ1-2 and V is TRBV2; 7 bases agree with TRBD1. V trimming: 4 bases; J trimming: 5 bases; junction bases outside the gene matches: 7. The CDR3 runs to 14 residues. Germline V gene data show CDR1 as SNHLY and CDR2 as FYNNEI. This chain's CDR3 is CASSGSGTEYGYTF. The CDR3 DNA reads as TGTGCCAGCAGTGGGAGTGGGACAGAGTATGGCTACACCTTC.

This chain links TRBV19 with TRBJ1-2; D call uncertain. The germline gives CDR1 LNHDA, CDR2 SQIVND (reference sequence). V shed 5 bases and J shed 4 bases, with 14 bases lying between them. The CDR3 is 14 amino acids. The chain's CDR3 is CASSADMRFYGYTF. For the CDR3, the DNA is TGTGCCAGTAGTGCTGACATGCGCTTCTATGGCTACACCTTC. The full variable domain, rest sourced from reference TRBV19 and TRBJ1-2, is DGGITQSPKYLFRKEGQNVTLSCEQNLNHDAMYWYRQDPGQGLRLIYYSQIVNDFQKGDIAEGYSVSREKKESFPLTVTSAQKNPTAFYLCASSADMRFYGYTFGSGTRLTVV.

V and J are TRBV19 and TRBJ1-1; 11 bases match TRBD1. V trimming: 3 bases; J trimming: 6 bases; junction bases outside the gene matches: 9. From germline, CDR1 is LNHDA and CDR2 SQIVND (reference sequence). The CDR3 consists of 16 residues. The CDR3 spells CASSIWRDRGSPEAFF. CDR3 sequence (DNA): TGTGCCAGTAGTATTTGGAGGGACAGGGGGAGCCCTGAAGCTTTCTTT.

This chain uses TRBV7-8 with TRBJ1-2; the match to TRBD1 covers 9 bases. The V segment lost 4 bases and the J segment 5 bases; nucleotides outside the gene matches: 8. The CDR3 totals 15 residues. The V gene's germline CDR1 is SGHVS and CDR2 FQNEAQ. The CDR3: CASSSYRGRDYGYTF. CDR3 DNA: TGTGCCAGCAGCTCGTACAGGGGGCGCGATTATGGCTACACCTTC. The full variable domain, with the rest looked up from reference TRBV7-8 and TRBJ1-2, is GAGVSQSPRYKVAKRGQDVALRCDPISGHVSLFWYQQALGQGPEFLTYFQNEAQLDKSGLPSDRFFAERPEGSVSTLKIQRTQQEDSAVYLCASSSYRGRDYGYTFGSGTRLTVV.